This T cell receptor (beta chain) was sequenced for a study of T cell responses to AZD1222 COVID-19 vaccine listed by TCRdb under 2021. About the study as a whole: Because spike-specific TCR depth and breadth did not differ between the two schedules, AZD1222 recipients who got a second dose at roughly 4 weeks were pooled with those who got a second dose at roughly 12 weeks. A total of under 250 trial participants underwent TCR sequencing, of whom roughly 210 had received two doses of AZD1222 and roughly 26 had received two doses of the MenACWY control vaccine. Trial participants were enrolled by age into 18-55, 56-69 and 70-plus year subgroups, with roughly 150, 30 and 60 TCR-sequenced participants respectively.

The meaning of the sample's time point label: baseline before first vaccination. Vaccinee samples came from UK trials COV001 and COV002, including a single-blind randomized controlled phase 2/3 trial of AZD1222 (ChAdOx1 nCoV-19) in healthy adults. Trial participant PBMC samples were collected at day 0 and day 28 after the second dose for TCRbeta chain sequencing. The CDR3 regions of human TCRbeta chains were subjected to immunosequencing. In the authors' own workflow: Repertoire TCRs were matched against a reference library of SARS-CoV-2-specific TCRs generated with the MIRA antigen-specificity platform. Breadth was defined as the fraction of unique TCRs that were SARS-CoV-2-associated. Depth was defined as the fraction of total T cells that were SARS-CoV-2-associated. Each spike-specific TCR was assigned to its reactive spike region and to a CD4 or CD8 class using the MIRA data. Log10-transformed breadth and depth values were compared by one-way ANOVA with Sidak's multiple comparisons tests. In TCRdb, the immuneACCESS table is reduced to in-frame sequences with V and J assigned. These tables do not hold every clone; where another copy was compared, an unresolved V gene accounts for under half, and the others remain unexplained. V and J calls and clone size are copied from that table; D and trimming were computed from the DNA. The sample contains about 110,000 clones, more than 85% of them found a single time. In total, the top ten clones hold roughly 1.1% of the sample.

This clone was detected only once. Its antigen is not yet known. Base-call qualities are not available, and no considerably larger clone is one nucleotide away. Overall results and qualifications from the work: Because no day 14 peak-response samples were available, the repertoires could be characterized only after the peak T cell response. CD4 TCRs associated with the vaccine covered the entire spike protein, and the dominant responses were in regions 160-218 and 743-854. Epitopes outside the regions mutated in the B.1.351 and B.1.1.7 variants were reportedly recognized by nearly half of the unique spike-specific TCRs. Conclusions about previously exposed vaccinees are limited, since just five or six AZD1222 recipients were seropositive for SARS-CoV-2 at baseline. Most participants were white British and females outnumbered males, and the authors suggested that clonal diversity may have been underestimated. After two AZD1222 doses, both the breadth and the depth of spike-specific TCRs were significantly higher than at day 0 and than in MenACWY recipients. In the small 56-69-year group, the increase in depth fell short of significance, most likely because of low power.

Via the germline V gene, CDR1 is SGHAT and CDR2 FQNNGV. The CDR3 has 17 amino acids, counting the end cysteine and phenylalanine. Just the 51-base CDR3 DNA is kept, in frame starting at base 1. A distance of 23 bases separates the germline ends of V and J, which lose 4 bases and 8 bases respectively. This specimen was peripheral blood, taken on day 0 of AZD1222 vaccination. The sequence joins TRBV11-2 to TRBJ1-4; the D region possibly corresponds to TRBD1 (6 bases align). The receptor was isolated from an adult in good health. The bases are TGTGCCAGCAGCTCAAGAATGGGAGGGGGGAATAGGGAAAAACTGTTTTTT. Translated, it gives CASSSRMGGGNREKLFF.